These T cell receptor beta chains were read from a single sample in a study of shared clonotypes between healthy human individuals. Produced via immunoSEQ multiplex PCR; TCRdb's table is partial and in-frame only. The data contain 170,000 or so clones, approximately 70% of them singletons. The sample taken for sequencing was memory CD4+ T cells sorted from blood. The origin of the receptors is a young man in good health. Both conserved end residues are part of each CDR3. Clone sizes are given selectively: once, few, many, or a class where the clone is expanded.

V gene,clone size,CDR3 length,CDR3 protein
TRBV11-2,.,17,CASSPFLHSSGANVLTF
TRBV2,.,13,CASRGEMGETQYF
TRBV5-1,.,13,CASARDSTDTQYF
TRBV28,.,14,CASSKTGSSYEQYF
TRBV7-2,.,17,CASSLVGGSRLGETQYF
TRBV19,.,15,CASSPTGYGRETQYF
TRBV7-2,.,15,CASSLEGLPNQPQHF
TRBV28,few,15,CASSLSGPLSYEQYF
TRBV7-9,few,13,CASSPGPLYEQYF
TRBV30,.,13,CAWIDWGLQPQHF
TRBV11-2,.,15,CASSLEWARQDEQFF
TRBV4-3,.,14,CASSHERQDGGYTF